Sequencing of this T cell receptor (beta chain) was carried out in a study of cytomegalovirus exposure and HLA in healthy donors. Repertoires were generated with immunoSEQ multiplex PCR, while TCRdb's copy carries only in-frame clones and drops some. The repertoire holds about 110,000 clones, with 88% as singletons. Losses at the gene ends were 1 base for V and 1 base for J; bases not matched to a gene: 7. Germline assignment: CDR1 SGHTA and CDR2 FQGNSA. This CDR3 comprises 16 residues. Sequencing was done on a sample of PBMCs. The receptor's source is a woman between 18 and 29 years old in good health and CMV-seronegative. The gene calls are TRBV7-2 and TRBJ2-7; 7 positions agree with TRBD2. The CDR3 here is CASSLGGSGKSYEQYF. CDR3 bases: TGTGCCAGCAGCTTAGGCGGGAGCGGAAAGTCCTACGAGCAGTACTTC.